This TCR beta chain is drawn from a study of blood T cell repertoires in COVID-19. Background on the study: Acute and convalescent COVID-19 specimens originated in the United States, Italy and Spain. PBMCs, B-cell-depleted T cells, or T cells provided the cDNA or gDNA that made up the material.

Germline V lookup: CDR1 LGHDT, CDR2 YNNKEL (reference sequence). This CDR3 region has 15 residues. Trimming shortened V by 1 base and J by 2 bases, and 12 bases separated the two germline ends. In the original analysis: For nucleated cells, counts were estimated from reference gene primer amplification. TCRdb's copy holds only in-frame clones and misses some; the assay was immunoSEQ multiplex PCR. Clone size and the V and J calls come from that table; the DNA yielded D and trimming. Of about 300,000 clones listed, around nine tenths are singletons. V gene TRBV3-1 (or the pseudogene TRBV3-2) combines with J gene TRBJ2-7; tentatively, D is TRBD1 (6 bases). Sequencing input: peripheral blood. This clonotype was obtained from a man in his 70s with acute or convalescent COVID-19. The CDR3 reads CASSQGAGAAYEQYF. The CDR3 nucleotides read TGTGCCAGCAGCCAAGGGGCAGGGGCGGCCTACGAGCAGTACTTC.